The 21 T cell receptor beta chains given below trace back to one sample, sequenced in a study of immune evolution from preneoplasia to lung adenocarcinoma. The assay was immunoSEQ multiplex PCR, and TCRdb's table has in-frame clones only and misses some. The table lists more than 6,500 clones, more than 65% of them singletons. Sequenced sample: FFPE lung adenocarcinoma in situ tissue. The receptor source for this set is a person aged 60 to 85 with lung adenocarcinoma.

This chain connects TRBV9 to TRBJ1-2; perhaps TRBD1 as D (5 bases). This CDR3 comprises 18 residues. The ends were cut back, 0 bases at V and 2 bases at J, with 20 bases in the middle. Germline CDR1 reads SGDLS; CDR2 reads YYNGEE. CDR3 amino acids: CASSVGSWGESVNYGYTF. The DNA of the CDR3 is TGTGCCAGCAGCGTAGGATCGTGGGGGGAAAGTGTAAACTATGGCTACACCTTC.

The rearrangement links TRBV18 to TRBJ2-3, with 9 bases matching TRBD1. The CDR3 loop spans 15 amino acids. J lost 2 bases, V lost 5 bases, and 5 bases had no gene match. Germline V gene sequence: CDR1 KGHSH, CDR2 LQKENI. The CDR3 region is CASSAGTGFTDTQYF. The CDR3 DNA sequence: TGTGCCAGCTCAGCCGGGACAGGGTTCACAGATACGCAGTATTTT.

The chain joins TRBV6-1 to TRBJ1-1; a weak D match, TRBD1 (5 bases). V was trimmed by 7 bases and J by 3 bases, leaving 9 bases between them. The CDR3 spans 12 residues. Germline CDR1 is MNHNS and CDR2 is SASEGT. The CDR3 is CASTRGDTEAFF. The CDR3 nucleotides read TGTGCCAGCACTCGGGGGGACACTGAAGCTTTCTTT.

V gene TRBV6-1 combines with J gene TRBJ1-2; 8 nucleotides line up with TRBD1. Losses at the gene ends were 5 bases for V and 4 bases for J; bases not matched to a gene: 6. This CDR3 region has 14 residues. Germline CDR1 reads MNHNS; CDR2 reads SASEGT. The CDR3 spells CASSKDREAYGYTF. The CDR3 coding sequence is TGTGCCAGCAGTAAGGACAGGGAGGCCTATGGCTACACCTTC.

The chain combines TRBV4-3 with TRBJ1-1; the match to TRBD1 covers 7 bases. This CDR3 comprises 16 residues. In germline, CDR1 is LGHNA, CDR2 YSLEER. The J segment lost 0 bases and the V segment lost 4 bases, leaving 8 bases of the junction unmatched. The CDR3, as DNA: TGCGCCAGCAGCCGAGAGACAGGGTCAATGAACACTGAAGCTTTCTTT. Encoded protein: CASSRETGSMNTEAFF.

The chain links TRBV6-5 to TRBJ1-1; D is unclear. The V gene's germline CDR1 is MNHEY and CDR2 SVGAGI. V dropped 6 bases and J dropped 3 bases, with 11 bases sitting between them. This CDR3 region has 13 residues. CDR3 protein: CASSGLGYTEAFF. The CDR3 nucleotides are TGTGCCAGCAGCGGCCTCGGTTACACTGAAGCTTTCTTT.

Note on this clone: At the DNA level, this CDR3 is encoded by other sequences in the same sample as well. The chain carries TRBV6-1 and TRBJ2-2; unclear D gene. CDR3 length: 11 residues. Germline V gives CDR1 MNHNS, CDR2 SASEGT. V gave up 10 bases and J gave up 6 bases, with 9 bases separating them. The CDR3 protein is CATWDAGELFF. DNA of the CDR3: TGTGCCACGTGGGATGCCGGGGAGCTGTTTTTT.

The rearrangement links TRBV28 to TRBJ1-5; D gene uncertain. The germline V gene has CDR1 MDHEN and CDR2 SYDVKM. This CDR3 comprises 15 residues. V lost 8 bases to trimming and J lost 3 bases, with 17 bases between them. CDR3 sequence (DNA): TGTGCCAGCCGCCGTTCGGGCAGTTACAATCAGCCCCAGCATTTT. Its protein product is CASRRSGSYNQPQHF.

The chain joins TRBV30 to TRBJ1-6; 12 nucleotides align to TRBD1. Germline trimming cut 1 base from V and 13 bases from J; bases unmatched to any gene: 8. The CDR3 spans 15 residues. Germline CDR1 reads GTSNPN; CDR2 reads SVGIG (reference sequence). This chain's CDR3 is CAWSDGTGGFAPLHF. The CDR3 nucleotides read TGTGCCTGGAGTGACGGGACAGGGGGCTTCGCTCCCCTCCACTTT.

The rearrangement joins TRBV28 to TRBJ1-5; a possible D gene is TRBD1 (5 bases). The germline V gene has CDR1 MDHEN and CDR2 SYDVKM. Trimming removed 3 bases at V and 7 bases at J, with 16 bases between. The CDR3 totals 15 residues. The CDR3 nucleotides read TGTGCCAGCAGTTTGACTGGGACGGGGAACCAGCCCCAGCATTTT. Protein product: CASSLTGTGNQPQHF.

The rearrangement links TRBV10-3 to TRBJ2-6; possible D gene TRBD1, 6 bases. V gave up 3 bases and J gave up 0 bases, with 15 bases separating them. Germline-derived CDR1 and CDR2 are ENHRY and SYGVKD. The CDR3 loop spans 18 amino acids. The CDR3 loop reads CAISDRGKGASGANVLTF. The CDR3 DNA follows: TGTGCCATCAGTGACAGGGGTAAAGGGGCCTCTGGGGCCAACGTCCTGACTTTC.

V gene TRBV5-4 combines with J gene TRBJ1-2, with 8 bases aligning to TRBD1. V shed 4 bases and J 3 bases; nucleotides not matched to a gene: 2. The CDR3 contains 13 residues. CDR1 and CDR2 from the germline V gene are SGHNT and YYREEE (reference sequence). This CDR3 reads CASSPTGDYGYTF. The CDR3 DNA sequence: TGTGCCAGCAGCCCGACAGGGGACTATGGCTACACCTTC.

This clone turned up a few times. The V gene is TRBV6-5, the J gene TRBJ2-1; no definite D call. This CDR3 is 13 amino acids long. The germline V gene has CDR1 MNHEY and CDR2 SVGAGI. Trimming removed 2 bases at V and 11 bases at J, with 13 bases between. In nucleotides, the CDR3 is TGTGCCAGCAGTTACGATCCATCGATGAAGCAGTTCTTC. This codes for CASSYDPSMKQFF.

This chain uses TRBV7-2 with TRBJ2-3, with 8 bases that match TRBD2. The CDR3 extends over 16 amino acids. J lost 4 bases, V lost 3 bases, and 9 bases had no gene match. Germline values: CDR1 SGHTA, CDR2 FQGNSA. The CDR3 loop is CASSFDTGGWADTQYF. DNA of the CDR3: TGTGCCAGCAGCTTTGATACGGGGGGGTGGGCAGATACGCAGTATTTT.

This clone was counted between two and nine times. The chain is built from TRBV18 and TRBJ1-1, with 7 bases that match TRBD1. Germline CDR1 reads KGHSH; CDR2 reads LQKENI. CDR3 length equals 12 residues. The V gene end was trimmed by 8 bases and the J gene end by 3 bases; junction bases not matched to a gene: 3. CDR3 DNA: TGTGCCAGCAACAGGGGTGACACTGAAGCTTTCTTT. This encodes CASNRGDTEAFF.

This rearrangement joins TRBV5-1 to TRBJ2-3; 9 bases line up with TRBD2. Germline-derived CDR1 and CDR2 are SGHRS and YFSETQ. J gave up 1 base and V 5 bases, and 5 bases lay outside the gene matches. The CDR3 runs to 15 residues. The CDR3 DNA sequence: TGCGCCAGCAGGCCGGGACTAGCAGGCACAGATACGCAGTATTTT. It is translated as CASRPGLAGTDTQYF.

The chain employs TRBV2 and TRBJ1-5; 11 bases line up with TRBD1. V shed 6 bases, J shed 11 bases, and the junction held 6 bases outside the gene matches. The germline V gene encodes CDR1 SNHLY and CDR2 FYNNEI. The CDR3 consists of 13 residues. CDR3 sequence reads: CASSVGTGGSQHF. The CDR3 DNA follows: TGTGCCAGCAGCGTGGGGACAGGGGGGTCCCAGCATTTT. Drawing the rest from reference TRBV2 and TRBJ1-5, the complete variable domain is EPEVTQTPSHQVTQMGQEVILRCVPISNHLYFYWYRQILGQKVEFLVSFYNNEISEKSEIFDDQFSVERPDGSNFTLKIRSTKLEDSAMYFCASSVGTGGSQHFGDGTRLSIL.

This chain connects TRBV6-5 to TRBJ1-6; perhaps TRBD1 as D (6 bases). The CDR3 length is 14 residues. Looked up from germline, CDR1 is MNHEY and CDR2 is SVGAGI. V was trimmed by 6 bases and J by 9 bases, leaving 15 bases between them. The CDR3 DNA sequence: TGTGCCAGCAGCCTAGTCCCAGGGGTTTCACCCCTCCACTTT. It encodes CASSLVPGVSPLHF.

The J gene is TRBJ1-4, the V gene TRBV5-4; D gene unclear. This CDR3 is built from 14 residues. V was pared by 4 bases and J by 3 bases, with 10 bases between. Germline CDR1 is SGHNT and CDR2 is YYREEE (reference sequence). The CDR3 region is CASSSIGANEKLFF. For the CDR3, the DNA is TGTGCCAGCAGCAGTATCGGGGCTAATGAAAAACTGTTTTTT.

The V and J genes are TRBV6-1 and TRBJ2-7; D is uncertain. Trimming removed 3 bases at V and 1 base at J, with 13 bases between. Per the germline V gene, CDR1 is MNHNS and CDR2 is SASEGT. This CDR3 contains 15 residues. Here the CDR3 reads CASSEAFTASYEQYF. CDR3 bases: TGTGCCAGCAGTGAGGCATTTACAGCTTCCTACGAGCAGTACTTC.

The V and J genes are TRBV5-4 and TRBJ2-5; D is unresolved. The CDR3 sequence is 14 residues long. Germline V CDR1 and CDR2: SGHNT, YYREEE (reference sequence). The ends were cut back, 2 bases at V and 6 bases at J, with 14 bases in the middle. CDR3 sequence (DNA): TGTGCCAGCAGCTTCGGGCAGGCGGAAAAGACCCAGTACTTC. This gives the protein CASSFGQAEKTQYF.